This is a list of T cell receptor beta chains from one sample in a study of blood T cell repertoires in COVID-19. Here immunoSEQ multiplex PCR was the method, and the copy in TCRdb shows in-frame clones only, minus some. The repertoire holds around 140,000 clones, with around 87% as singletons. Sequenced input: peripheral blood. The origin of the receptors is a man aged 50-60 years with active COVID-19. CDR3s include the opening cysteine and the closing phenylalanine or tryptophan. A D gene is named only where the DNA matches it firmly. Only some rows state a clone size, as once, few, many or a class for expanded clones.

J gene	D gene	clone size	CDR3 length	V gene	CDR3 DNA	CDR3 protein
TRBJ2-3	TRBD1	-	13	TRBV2	TGTGCCAGCCGCTTTAACCCGACAGGGACGCAGTATTTT	CASRFNPTGTQYF
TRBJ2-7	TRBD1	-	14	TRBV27	TGTGCCAGCAGTCCCCCGGGACAGCAGGGCGAGCAGTACTTC	CASSPPGQQGEQYF
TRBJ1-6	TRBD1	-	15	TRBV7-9	TGTGCCAGCAGCTTACATCGACAGGGAAATTCACCCCTCCACTTT	CASSLHRQGNSPLHF
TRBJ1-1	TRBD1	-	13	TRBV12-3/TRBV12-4	TGTGCCAGCAGATCGAAGGGGGCAACTGAAGCTTTCTTT	CASRSKGATEAFF
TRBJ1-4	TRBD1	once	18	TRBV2	TGTGCCAGCAGTGCGGTCGTCGACAGGGGAGGATCGAATGAAAAACTGTTTTTT	CASSAVVDRGGSNEKLFF
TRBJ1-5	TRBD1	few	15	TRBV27	TGTGCCAGCGGGACAGGGGGCGGAGGCAATCAGCCCCAGCATTTT	CASGTGGGGNQPQHF
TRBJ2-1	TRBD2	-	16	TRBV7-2	TGTGCCAGCAGCCCCGACGGGGGGGCCAGGGGCAATGAGCAGTTCTTC	CASSPDGGARGNEQFF
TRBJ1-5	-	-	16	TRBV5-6	TGTGCCAGCAGCCATTTCGGGCAGGGTGGCAATCAGCCCCAGCATTTT	CASSHFGQGGNQPQHF
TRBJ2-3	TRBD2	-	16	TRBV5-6	TGTGCCAGCAGCTTCCGACTAGCCCCTAATCCAGATACGCAGTATTTT	CASSFRLAPNPDTQYF
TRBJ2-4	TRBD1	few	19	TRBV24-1	TGTGCCACCGGAATGTCGGGACAGGGGGTTACCCTAGCCAAAAACATTCAGTACTTC	CATGMSGQGVTLAKNIQYF
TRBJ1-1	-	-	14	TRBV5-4	TGTGCCAGCAGCTCCCAGGGGCTTAAAACTGAAGCTTTCTTT	CASSSQGLKTEAFF
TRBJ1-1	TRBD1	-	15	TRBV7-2	TGTGCCAGCAGTTTATGGGGGACAGGACAGGGGGAAGCTTTCTTT	CASSLWGTGQGEAFF
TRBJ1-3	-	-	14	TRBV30	TGTGCCTGGAGTCCCTACTCTTACGGAAACACCATATATTTT	CAWSPYSYGNTIYF
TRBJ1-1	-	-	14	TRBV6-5	TGTGCCAGCAGTTACTCGAAGTCCGGGTTGGATGCTTTCTTT	CASSYSKSGLDAFF
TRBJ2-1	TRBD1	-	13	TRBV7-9	TGTGCCAGCAGCTTGGACAGGGGCAATGAGCAGTTCTTC	CASSLDRGNEQFF
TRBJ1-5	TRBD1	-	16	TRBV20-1	TGCAGTGCTAGTGGGACAGTATTTCGTAGCAATCAGCCCCAGCATTTT	CSASGTVFRSNQPQHF
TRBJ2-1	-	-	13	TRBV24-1	TGTGCCACCAGTGATTTTGCGGAGGGTGAGCAGTTCTTC	CATSDFAEGEQFF
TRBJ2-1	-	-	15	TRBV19	TGTGCCAGTAGTATACAGGGCGGCCCCTACAATGAGCAGTTCTTC	CASSIQGGPYNEQFF
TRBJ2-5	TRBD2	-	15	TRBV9	TGTGCCAGCAGCGTAGGAGCGGGGGGAATAGAGACCCAGTACTTC	CASSVGAGGIETQYF
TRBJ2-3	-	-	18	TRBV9	TGTGCCAGCAGCGTAGAACAGGGATCGGACTTAAACACAGATACGCAGTATTTT	CASSVEQGSDLNTDTQYF
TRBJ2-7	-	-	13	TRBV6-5	TGTGCCAGCAGTCTTGGCCCCGCCTGGGAGCAGTACTTC	CASSLGPAWEQYF
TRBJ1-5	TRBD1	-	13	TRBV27	TGTGCCAGCAGTTTCCAGGGGGCACAGCCCCAGCATTTT	CASSFQGAQPQHF
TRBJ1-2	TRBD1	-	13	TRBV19	TGTGCCAGTAGTCCCGGGACAGGGTATGGCTACACCTTC	CASSPGTGYGYTF
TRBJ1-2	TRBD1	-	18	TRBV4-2	TGTGCCAGCAGCCAACCGGGACAGGGGGAAATGGCGAACTATGGCTACACCTTC	CASSQPGQGEMANYGYTF
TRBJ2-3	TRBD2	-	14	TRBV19	TGTGCCAGTAGTACCGGGACGGGAGGAGATACGCAGTATTTT	CASSTGTGGDTQYF
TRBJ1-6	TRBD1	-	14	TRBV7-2	TGTGCCAGCACACAGGGGGCGAGTAATTCACCCCTCCACTTT	CASTQGASNSPLHF
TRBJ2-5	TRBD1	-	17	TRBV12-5	TGTGCTAGTGGTTTGGCAGGGACAGTGTTGCCTCAAGAGACCCAGTACTTC	CASGLAGTVLPQETQYF
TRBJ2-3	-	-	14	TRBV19	TGTGCCAGTAGGGCCGGGAGATCCACAGATACGCAGTATTTT	CASRAGRSTDTQYF
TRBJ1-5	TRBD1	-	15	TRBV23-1	TGCGCCAGCAGTCAGCGGGACAGGGGGCACCAGCCCCAGCATTTT	CASSQRDRGHQPQHF
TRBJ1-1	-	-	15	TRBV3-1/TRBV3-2	TGTGCCAGCAGCCCGACAGGACACCTGAACACTGAAGCTTTCTTT	CASSPTGHLNTEAFF
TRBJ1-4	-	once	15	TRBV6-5	TGTGCCAGCAGTTACGATCCGGGAACTAATGAAAAACTGTTTTTT	CASSYDPGTNEKLFF
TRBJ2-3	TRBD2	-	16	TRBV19	TGTGCCAGTCGCCCGGGACTAGCGGGGGGCACAGATACGCAGTATTTT	CASRPGLAGGTDTQYF
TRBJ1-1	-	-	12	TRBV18	TGTGCCAGCTCACCGACACCACCTGAAGCTTTCTTT	CASSPTPPEAFF
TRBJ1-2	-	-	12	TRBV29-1	TGCAGCGCCTCCGCGAGGGTCTATGGCTACACCTTC	CSASARVYGYTF
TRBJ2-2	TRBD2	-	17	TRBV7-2	TGTGCCAGCAGCAACCCGGGACTAGCGGGGGGAGCCGGGGAGCTGTTTTTT	CASSNPGLAGGAGELFF
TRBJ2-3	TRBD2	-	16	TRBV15	TGTGCCACCCGACTAGCGGGGGGACCAAGCACAGATACGCAGTATTTT	CATRLAGGPSTDTQYF
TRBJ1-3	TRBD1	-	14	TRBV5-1	TGCGCCAGCAGCTCGACAGGGGGCGCGAACACCATATATTTT	CASSSTGGANTIYF
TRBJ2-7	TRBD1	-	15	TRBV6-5	TGTGCCAGCAGTCCCCGGGGACAGGGGGCATACGAGCAGTACTTC	CASSPRGQGAYEQYF
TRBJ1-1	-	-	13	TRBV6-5	TGTGCCAGCAGTTCAGGGATGAACACTGAAGCTTTCTTT	CASSSGMNTEAFF
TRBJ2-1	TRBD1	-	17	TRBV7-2	TGTGCCAGCAGCTTATGGGCAGGGGGAAGAAGATACAATGAGCAGTTCTTC	CASSLWAGGRRYNEQFF
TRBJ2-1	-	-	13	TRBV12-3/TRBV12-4	TGTGCCAGCAGTCTAGGACAGTACAATGAGCAGTTCTTC	CASSLGQYNEQFF
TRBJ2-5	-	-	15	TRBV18	TGTGCCAGCTCACCACCGGGGCGGGGCCTAGAGACCCAGTACTTC	CASSPPGRGLETQYF
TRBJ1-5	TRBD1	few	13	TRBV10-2	TGCGCCAGCAGTTCCGGACAGGCCCAGCCCCAGCATTTT	CASSSGQAQPQHF
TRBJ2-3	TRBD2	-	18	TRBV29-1	TGCAGCGTTGACGGGTTAGGGACTAGCGGGGAATGGGCAGATACGCAGTATTTT	CSVDGLGTSGEWADTQYF
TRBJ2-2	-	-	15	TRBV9	TGTGCCAGCAGCTCAGGACTACGGGCCACCGGGGAGCTGTTTTTT	CASSSGLRATGELFF